This T cell receptor (beta chain) was identified during a study of OX40 agonist ivuxolimab in advanced cancers. Study results and limitations: At 0.1-3.0 mg/kg, partial responders had clonal expansion among the lowest observed. Nonresponders included some who also had low normalized T-cell clonal expansion.

Note on this clone: The antigen remains unidentified.

This table comes from immunoSEQ multiplex PCR, and its TCRdb copy is limited to in-frame clones, with some not included. The profile shows 55,000 to 70,000 clones, roughly 84% of them singletons. Trimming took 10 bases from V and 5 from J, leaving 12 bases between them. The length of the CDR3 is 13 residues. Germline V gene data show CDR1 as MNHEY and CDR2 as SVGAGI. The chain joins TRBV6-5 to TRBJ1-6, with D tentatively TRBD1 (6 bases). The specimen was CD4+ or CD8+ T cells sorted from blood, collected in a trial of the OX40 agonist ivuxolimab. This receptor was taken from an adult with an advanced solid tumor such as melanoma, head and neck, liver or kidney cancer. CDR3 residues: CATTRGDNSPLHF. The CDR3 region has the DNA TGTGCCACCACAAGGGGGGATAATTCACCCCTCCACTTT.